The 9 T cell receptor beta chains below come from one sample, sequenced in a study of human T cells and chemical hapten exposure. The time point is: patch test 1, 2 weeks after DPC sensitization. Treatment here: therapeutic diphenylcyclopropenone sensitization with weekly scalp DPC. TCRdb passed the RACE reads through MiXCR, listing each CDR3 protein once. The data contain roughly 82,000 distinct CDR3 sequences, roughly 10% of them singletons. The sequencing used whole blood, collected in connection with sensitization to the hapten diphenylcyclopropenone (DPC). Every receptor here comes from a woman aged 60-75 years with alopecia areata. Some clones in this sample may be carry-over from other donors' samples.

The chain employs TRBV7-3 and TRBJ2-1; no clear D. The germline V and J ends were trimmed by 3 bases and 7 bases, with 10 bases remaining between them. There are 13 residues in the CDR3. CDR1 and CDR2 from the germline V gene are SGHTA and FQGTGA. The CDR3 sequence is CASSFEPLNEQFF. As DNA, the CDR3 is TGTGCCAGCAGCTTTGAACCTTTGAATGAGCAGTTCTTC.

This clonotype was detected ten times or more. The V gene is TRBV18, the J gene TRBJ1-1; maybe TRBD1 (5 bases). From germline, CDR1 is KGHSH and CDR2 LQKENI. The CDR3 is made up of 18 amino acids. V lost 1 base to trimming and J lost 4 bases, with 22 bases between them. DNA of the CDR3: TGTGCCAGCTCACCACGACCCCTCCTCGCAGACGGGGGCACTGAAGCTTTCTTT. Amino acids: CASSPRPLLADGGTEAFF. The whole variable domain, remainder taken from reference TRBV18 and TRBJ1-1, is NAGVMQNPRHLVRRRGQEARLRCSPMKGHSHVYWYRQLPEEGLKFMVYLQKENIIDESGMPKERFSAEFPKEGPSILRIQQVVRGDSAAYFCASSPRPLLADGGTEAFFGQGTRLTVV.

This clonotype was recorded at least ten times. The chain uses TRBV5-1 and TRBJ2-7, with 9 bases lining up with TRBD1. Trimming removed 4 bases from V and 5 bases from J; junction bases left unmatched: 7. The CDR3 is made up of 14 amino acids. Per the germline V gene, CDR1 is SGHRS and CDR2 is YFSETQ. As DNA, the CDR3 is TGCGCCAGCAGCCAGGGACAGGGTGCCGACGAGCAGTACTTC. Its translation is CASSQGQGADEQYF.

The chain joins TRBV9 to TRBJ2-3; D possibly matches TRBD1 or TRBD2 (5 bases each). Germline V gene lookup returns CDR1 SGDLS and CDR2 YYNGEE. Trimming removed 2 bases from V and 1 base from J, with 11 bases in between. This CDR3 region has 15 residues. CDR3 in amino acids: CASSVSGTRTDTQYF. CDR3 sequence (DNA): TGTGCCAGCAGCGTCTCCGGGACCCGCACAGATACGCAGTATTTT.

Ten or more counts support this clonotype. The gene calls are TRBV30 and TRBJ2-3; TRBD2 aligns across 15 bases. J gave up 5 bases and V 4 bases, and 4 bases lay outside the gene matches. CDR3 length: 15 residues. The germline V gene encodes CDR1 GTSNPN and CDR2 SVGIG (reference sequence). The CDR3 bases are TGTGCCTGGACGAGGGGACTAGCGGGGGGAGATACGCAGTATTTT. Protein: CAWTRGLAGGDTQYF.

This clonotype was recorded a few times. The chain joins TRBV10-3 to TRBJ2-3, with D unresolved. Deletions cut 0 bases from V and 3 bases from J, with 7 bases between. This CDR3 contains 14 residues. Germline CDR1 ENHRY, CDR2 SYGVKD. CDR3 sequence reads: CAISESTVTDTQYF. The CDR3 DNA reads as TGTGCCATCAGTGAGTCGACTGTTACAGATACGCAGTATTTT.

The chain links TRBV6-1 to TRBJ1-2; D possibly corresponds to TRBD1 (5 bases). CDR1 is MNHNS and CDR2 is SASEGT in the germline V gene. The V end lost 0 bases, the J end lost 5 bases, and 13 bases lay between the germline ends. CDR3 length: 15 residues. The CDR3 is CASSEAFRDPYGYTF. The CDR3 region has the DNA TGTGCCAGCAGTGAAGCATTCCGGGACCCATATGGCTACACCTTC.

V usage is TRBV6-2 or TRBV6-3 and J usage is TRBJ1-5; 8 nucleotides agree with TRBD1. Germline loops: CDR1 MNHEY, CDR2 SVGEGT. The CDR3 contains 13 residues. Trimming took 6 bases from V and 7 from J; bases not matched to a gene: 5. The CDR3 DNA reads TGTGCCAGCAGCCTCAGGGGGCGGCAGCCCCAGCATTTT. It encodes CASSLRGRQPQHF.

This clonotype was detected once. The rearrangement joins TRBV2 to TRBJ2-5; no definite D call. The V end lost 4 bases, the J end lost 7 bases, and 13 bases lay between the germline ends. This CDR3 contains 13 residues. CDR1 and CDR2 from the germline V gene are SNHLY and FYNNEI. The CDR3 loop is CASSGPSAVTQYF. The CDR3 coding sequence is TGTGCCAGCAGTGGGCCCTCCGCCGTGACCCAGTACTTC.